The T cell receptor (beta chain) described here comes from a study of T cell changes during pregnancy in multiple sclerosis. The germline V gene has CDR1 MGHRA and CDR2 YSYEKL. The CDR3 runs 17 residues. Trimming left V 0 bases short and J 4 bases short, with 15 bases between. TCRdb's table, derived via immunoSEQ multiplex PCR, lists solely in-frame clones and lacks some. The sample shows 75,000 to 95,000 clones, roughly nine tenths of them seen only once. The V gene is TRBV4-1, the J gene TRBJ2-2; D might be TRBD1 (6 bases). The clonotype comes from a female donor with multiple sclerosis, enrolled in a pregnancy study. Sequences were derived from peripheral blood, sampled in the first trimester of pregnancy. CDR3 sequence: CASSQESNYRATGELFF. The CDR3 DNA sequence: TGCGCCAGCAGCCAAGAGTCAAATTACAGGGCCACCGGGGAGCTGTTTTTT.